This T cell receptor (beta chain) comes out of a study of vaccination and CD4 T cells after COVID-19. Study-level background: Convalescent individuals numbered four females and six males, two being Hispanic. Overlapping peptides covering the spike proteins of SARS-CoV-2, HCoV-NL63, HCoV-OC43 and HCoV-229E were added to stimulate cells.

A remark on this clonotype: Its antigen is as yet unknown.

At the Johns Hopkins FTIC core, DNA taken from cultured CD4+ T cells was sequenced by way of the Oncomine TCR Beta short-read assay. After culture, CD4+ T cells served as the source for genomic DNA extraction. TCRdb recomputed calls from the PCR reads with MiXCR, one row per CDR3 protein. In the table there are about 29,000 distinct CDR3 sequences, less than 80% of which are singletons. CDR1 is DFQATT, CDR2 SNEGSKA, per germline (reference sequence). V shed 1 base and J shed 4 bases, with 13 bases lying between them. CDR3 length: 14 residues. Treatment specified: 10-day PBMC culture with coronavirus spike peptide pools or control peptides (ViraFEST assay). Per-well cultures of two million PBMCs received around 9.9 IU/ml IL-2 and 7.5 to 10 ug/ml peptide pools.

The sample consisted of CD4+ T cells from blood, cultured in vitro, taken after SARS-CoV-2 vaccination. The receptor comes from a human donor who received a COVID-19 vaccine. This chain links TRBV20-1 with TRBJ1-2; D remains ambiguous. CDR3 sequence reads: CSARVAGGGYGYTF. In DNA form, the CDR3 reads TGCAGTGCTAGAGTAGCCGGCGGCGGCTATGGCTACACCTTC.